This T cell receptor (beta chain) was recorded in a study of technical replicates of blood from several donors. The V gene lost 6 bases and the J gene lost 3 bases, with 17 bases spanning the gap. The CDR3 runs 15 residues. Per germline, CDR1 SGHVS and CDR2 FQNEAQ. The repertoire was sequenced with immunoSEQ multiplex PCR; TCRdb's copy has only in-frame clones and lacks some. The sample holds around 80,000 clones; about 92% are singletons and the top ten take about 0.26%. The specimen sequenced was T cells isolated from PBMCs. The chain carries TRBV7-8 and TRBJ2-5, with D possibly TRBD1 on 5 matching bases. The TCR comes from a human donor in good health. The CDR3 loop reads CASRRGADPKETQYF. CDR3 bases: TGTGCCAGCAGGCGTGGGGCGGACCCCAAAGAGACCCAGTACTTC.